Following are 30 T cell receptor beta chains from one sample sequenced in a study of shared clonotypes between healthy human individuals. Only in-frame clones appear in the TCRdb table, and some are missing; sequencing was by immunoSEQ multiplex PCR. The sample shows about 92,000 clones, more than 45% of them seen only once. Sequenced input: PBMCs. The receptors shown here come from a woman aged 40-49 years in good health. Some clones in this sample may be carry-over from other donors' samples.

The chain carries TRBV30 and TRBJ2-2; D unclear. V was cut by 1 base and J by 4 bases, with 7 bases left in between. Germline V lookup: CDR1 GTSNPN, CDR2 SVGIG (reference sequence). The CDR3 spans 13 residues. The CDR3 bases are TGTGCCTGGAGTGAGGGCGCCACCGGGGAGCTGTTTTTT. It encodes CAWSEGATGELFF.

V is TRBV18 and J is TRBJ2-5; possible D gene TRBD1, 5 bases. Trimming removed 8 bases from V and 0 bases from J, with 10 bases in between. Germline V lookup: CDR1 KGHSH, CDR2 LQKENI. The CDR3 is made up of 13 amino acids. As DNA, the CDR3 is TGTGCCAGCGGCGACAGAGACCAAGAGACCCAGTACTTC. Its protein is CASGDRDQETQYF.

Regarding this clone: At one end, the junction sequence differs from germline, possibly due to a read error. The chain has TRBV28 and TRBJ2-5; D gene uncertain. This CDR3 has 13 residues. Germline V gene lookup returns CDR1 MDHEN and CDR2 SYDVKM. CDR3 sequence: CASSLYSQETQYF. For the CDR3, the DNA is TGTGCCAGCAGCTTATACAGCCAAGAGACCCAGTACTTC.

On this clone: A far larger clone is off by one base, so a read error is likely. V gene TRBV30 combines with J gene TRBJ1-2; no reliable D call. This CDR3 contains 14 residues. Trimming took 4 bases from V and 8 from J, leaving 20 bases between them. The V gene's germline CDR1 is GTSNPN and CDR2 SVGIG (reference sequence). CDR3 amino acids: CAWNGKDGVGGYTF. CDR3 DNA: TGTGCCTGGAACGGCAAAGATGGCGTAGGGGGCTACACCTTC.

The V call is TRBV5-1, the J call TRBJ2-5; no clear D gene. Judging by the DNA end, TRBJ2-7 fits better; the J call may be wrong. Germline V gene sequence: CDR1 SGHRS, CDR2 YFSETQ. This CDR3 spans 14 amino acids. The CDR3 protein is CASSRDNDVYEQYF. In DNA, the CDR3 is TGCGCCAGCAGCCGAGATAATGACGTCTACGAGCAGTACTTC.

The J gene is TRBJ2-5, the V gene TRBV5-4; TRBD2 matches 7 bases. Germline V gives CDR1 SGHNT, CDR2 YYREEE (reference sequence). The CDR3 runs 15 residues. With 4 bases clipped from V and 5 bases from J, the junction kept 11 bases outside the gene matches. The DNA of the CDR3 is TGTGCCAGCAGCCTCGGGGGGAGTAAGGGGGAGACCCAGTACTTC. Its protein is CASSLGGSKGETQYF.

The CDR3 is CAWSRMSGNTIYF. CDR3 in DNA: TGTGCCTGGAGCCGTATGTCTGGAAACACCATATATTTT. The chain uses TRBV30 and TRBJ1-3; D uncertain. The V and J ends lost 3 bases and 1 base respectively, with 7 bases between them. Per germline, CDR1 GTSNPN and CDR2 SVGIG (reference sequence). This CDR3 spans 13 amino acids.

The chain is built from TRBV4-2 and TRBJ2-6, with D perhaps TRBD1 (6 bases). The V and J ends lost 5 bases and 0 bases respectively, with 14 bases between them. The CDR3 contains 17 residues. Looked up from germline, CDR1 is LGHNA and CDR2 is YNFKEQ. CDR3 DNA sequence: TGTGCCAGCAGCTTTGGGGGCCCCTCCTCTGGGGCCAACGTCCTGACTTTC. It yields the protein CASSFGGPSSGANVLTF.

This clone was counted at least ten times. The chain links TRBV15 to TRBJ1-1; D remains ambiguous. Trimming stripped 0 bases from V and 0 bases from J, with 11 bases between. Germline assignment: CDR1 LNHNV and CDR2 YYDKDF (reference sequence). CDR3 length: 16 residues. The chain's CDR3 is CATSRDIVEMNTEAFF. The CDR3 region has the DNA TGTGCCACCAGCAGAGATATAGTGGAGATGAACACTGAAGCTTTCTTT.

This clone was observed a single time. The rearrangement links TRBV18 to TRBJ1-1; no reliable D call. The V end was cut by 4 bases, the J end by 1 base, with 10 bases between. The germline CDR1 and CDR2 sequences are KGHSH and LQKENI. This CDR3 has 14 residues. This CDR3 is CASSQDGPNTEAFF. The CDR3 DNA is TGTGCCAGCTCACAGGACGGACCGAACACTGAAGCTTTCTTT.

Regarding this clone: This may be a read error, as it is one base from a much larger clone. In the same sample, other DNA sequences code for this CDR3. The rearrangement joins TRBV29-1 to TRBJ2-7; 8 bases fit TRBD1. This CDR3 has 13 amino acids. From germline, CDR1 is SQVTM and CDR2 ANQGSEA. The V and J ends lost 6 bases and 2 bases, in that order; junction bases with no gene match: 6. The CDR3 spells CSVLDRAAYEQYF. CDR3 DNA sequence: TGCAGCGTCTTGGACAGGGCTGCCTACGAGCAGTACTTC.

This clone was recorded a few times. It may be a read error: a sequence one base away is much more abundant. The chain recombines TRBV2 with TRBJ2-5; no firm D call. The DNA end favors TRBJ2-7, so the J call may be wrong. The CDR3 consists of 11 residues. Germline CDR1 is SNHLY and CDR2 is FYNNEI. The CDR3 sequence is CASSNSYEQYF. CDR3 nucleotides: TGTGCCAGCAGCAACTCCTACGAGCAGTACTTC.

The chain has TRBV27 and TRBJ2-7, with 11 bases that match TRBD2. Germline V gene data show CDR1 as MNHEY and CDR2 as SMNVEV (reference sequence). The CDR3 is 16 residues long. The junction had 12 bases not matched to a gene; V was cut back by 7 bases and J by 4 bases. This CDR3 reads CASTDTRPSGRYEQYF. The CDR3 DNA sequence: TGTGCCAGCACCGATACTCGCCCTAGCGGGAGGTACGAGCAGTACTTC.

V gene TRBV6-5 combines with J gene TRBJ2-2; 10 bases fit TRBD2. There are 14 residues in the CDR3. Germline V lookup: CDR1 MNHEY, CDR2 SVGAGI. V was pared by 8 bases and J by 4 bases, with 4 bases of the junction left unmatched. CDR3 nucleotides: TGTGCCAGCCAGACTAGCGGGTCCACCGGGGAGCTGTTTTTT. Translation: CASQTSGSTGELFF.

With regard to this clone: The same CDR3 also results from other DNA sequences found in this sample. The chain employs TRBV30 and TRBJ2-6; TRBD2 is a possible D gene (5 bases). Germline V gene lookup returns CDR1 GTSNPN and CDR2 SVGIG (reference sequence). The CDR3 is made up of 16 amino acids. V was clipped by 5 bases and J by 2 bases, with 16 bases between them. The chain's CDR3 is CAWAGNQLAGANVLTF. CDR3 coding DNA: TGTGCCTGGGCCGGGAATCAGCTGGCTGGGGCCAACGTCCTGACTTTC.

This clone was observed a handful of times. This sequence joins TRBV9 and TRBJ2-7; TRBD1 or TRBD2 may be the D gene (5 bases each). The germline gives CDR1 SGDLS, CDR2 YYNGEE. This CDR3 comprises 12 residues. V was pared by 3 bases and J by 7 bases, with 11 bases between. CDR3 nucleotide sequence: TGTGCCAGCAGCGGTGGGGGTGAGGAGCAGTACTTC. Translation: CASSGGGEEQYF. Combining the CDR3 with reference TRBV9 and TRBJ2-7 gives the whole variable domain DSGVTQTPKHLITATGQRVTLRCSPRSGDLSVYWYQQSLDQGLQFLIQYYNGEERAKGNILERFSAQQFPDLHSELNLSSLELGDSALYFCASSGGGEEQYFGPGTRLTVT.

The J gene is TRBJ1-3, the V gene TRBV28; unclear D gene. V lost 3 bases, J lost 7 bases, and 7 bases lay in between. Germline loops: CDR1 MDHEN, CDR2 SYDVKM. The CDR3 is made up of 12 amino acids. Written as DNA, the CDR3 is TGTGCCAGCAGTTTCCTCTTGAACACCATATATTTT. Protein product: CASSFLLNTIYF.

Points on this clone: This likely came from a read error, as a far larger clone is one base away. The same CDR3 also results from other DNA sequences found in this sample. The V call is TRBV30, the J call TRBJ2-2; D remains unclear. The CDR3 runs 14 residues. Germline CDR1 is GTSNPN and CDR2 is SVGIG (reference sequence). Trimming cost V 3 bases and J 7 bases, with 15 bases left between them. CDR3 loop: CAWSRVGLYGELFF. The CDR3 nucleotides read TGTGCCTGGAGCCGGGTAGGGTTGTACGGGGAGCTGTTTTTT.

This clone was seen at least ten times. The chain is built from TRBV27 and TRBJ1-2, with D uncertain. Germline assignment: CDR1 MNHEY and CDR2 SMNVEV (reference sequence). The CDR3 covers 13 residues. With 5 bases removed from V and 9 bases from J, the gap between germline ends came to 16 bases. CDR3 bases: TGTGCCAGCAGTCCACGGGCCAGGTCGCGCTACACCTTC. Amino acid sequence: CASSPRARSRYTF.

V usage is TRBV4-3 and J usage is TRBJ1-4, with D unresolved. The CDR3 is 17 residues long. Germline CDR1 LGHNA, CDR2 YSLEER. Trimming pared 4 bases from V and 4 bases from J, leaving 19 bases between. CDR3 sequence (DNA): TGCGCCAGCAGCCGTTCCGCGGGGAGGAGAGATAATGAAAAACTGTTTTTT. Its protein product is CASSRSAGRRDNEKLFF.

The count of this clone is one. V is TRBV11-2 and J is TRBJ2-5; TRBD1 matches at 9 bases. TRBJ2-7 matches the DNA end more closely, so the J call is doubtful. From germline, CDR1 is SGHAT and CDR2 FQNNGV. CDR3 size: 15 residues. The CDR3 region is CASSLEGQGFYEQYF. DNA for the CDR3: TGTGCCAGCAGCTTAGAGGGACAGGGTTTCTACGAGCAGTACTTC.

This clone was counted only a few times. The rearrangement uses TRBV10-3 and TRBJ2-7, with TRBD1 matching over 8 bases. Germline-derived CDR1 and CDR2 are ENHRY and SYGVKD. The V and J ends lost 10 bases and 2 bases, in that order; junction bases with no gene match: 7. CDR3 length: 13 residues. Written as DNA, the CDR3 is TGTGCCAGCCGGGACAGGCTAACCTACGAGCAGTACTTC. It translates to CASRDRLTYEQYF.

This clone was detected only a few times. J is TRBJ2-7 and V is TRBV28, with D uncertain. This CDR3 contains 14 residues. From germline, CDR1 is MDHEN and CDR2 SYDVKM. V shed 3 bases and J shed 0 bases, with 9 bases lying between them. CDR3 protein: CASSFLPSSYEQYF. The CDR3 nucleotides are TGTGCCAGCAGTTTTCTGCCCAGCTCCTACGAGCAGTACTTC. Using reference TRBV28 and TRBJ2-7 for the parts outside the CDR3, the full variable domain is DVKVTQSSRYLVKRTGEKVFLECVQDMDHENMFWYRQDPGLGLRLIYFSYDVKMKEKGDIPEGYSVSREKKERFSLILESASTNQTSMYLCASSFLPSSYEQYFGPGTRLTVT.

The sample holds a few counts of this clone. The chain employs TRBV6-5 and TRBJ2-1, with 8 bases identical to TRBD1. V trimming: 3 bases; J trimming: 13 bases; junction bases outside the gene matches: 5. This CDR3 is built from 12 residues. In germline, CDR1 is MNHEY, CDR2 SVGAGI. The CDR3 DNA follows: TGTGCCAGCAGTTATTCAGGGGGCAGTCAGTTCTTC. Residues: CASSYSGGSQFF.

This clone was seen many times. The chain links TRBV19 to TRBJ2-5; 10 nucleotides agree with TRBD2. Germline V gene lookup returns CDR1 LNHDA and CDR2 SQIVND (reference sequence). With 4 bases clipped from V and 4 bases from J, the junction kept 9 bases outside the gene matches. CDR3 length: 16 residues. The CDR3 loop is CASSRWLAGAGETQYF. CDR3 DNA sequence: TGTGCCAGTAGTAGGTGGCTAGCGGGAGCCGGAGAGACCCAGTACTTC.

This clone was observed at least ten times. The identical CDR3 is also encoded by other nucleotide sequences in the sample. The chain combines TRBV18 with TRBJ2-6; D unresolved. There are 14 residues in the CDR3. The ends were cut back, 0 bases at V and 1 base at J, with 1 base in the middle. The V gene's germline CDR1 is KGHSH and CDR2 LQKENI. Written as DNA, the CDR3 is TGTGCCAGCTCACCACCATCTGGGGCCAACGTCCTGACTTTC. Protein: CASSPPSGANVLTF. The full variable domain, completed using reference TRBV18 and TRBJ2-6, is NAGVMQNPRHLVRRRGQEARLRCSPMKGHSHVYWYRQLPEEGLKFMVYLQKENIIDESGMPKERFSAEFPKEGPSILRIQQVVRGDSAAYFCASSPPSGANVLTFGAGSRLTVL.

The chain's CDR3 is CASNDPHKNYEQYF. CDR3 coding DNA: TGTGCCAGCAATGACCCTCATAAAAACTACGAGCAGTACTTC. The chain has TRBV7-8 and TRBJ2-7, with D unclear. V was trimmed by 7 bases and J by 3 bases, leaving 16 bases between them. Germline CDR1 is SGHVS and CDR2 is FQNEAQ. The CDR3 is 14 amino acids. Complete variable domain (other parts from reference TRBV7-8 and TRBJ2-7): GAGVSQSPRYKVAKRGQDVALRCDPISGHVSLFWYQQALGQGPEFLTYFQNEAQLDKSGLPSDRFFAERPEGSVSTLKIQRTQQEDSAVYLCASNDPHKNYEQYFGPGTRLTVT.

Worth noting for this clone: Given a much more abundant clone one base away, this may be a read error. V is TRBV5-3 and J is TRBJ2-7; D is perhaps TRBD1 (6 bases). TRBV5-3 is filed as an ORF, its function uncertain. V was shortened by 8 bases and J by 3 bases, with 9 bases between the two germline ends. This CDR3 region has 11 residues. This chain's CDR3 is CASSRGYEQYF. CDR3 DNA: TGTGCCAGCAGCAGGGGCTACGAGCAGTACTTC.

The V gene is TRBV7-9, the J gene TRBJ2-1; D not resolved. Germline V lookup: CDR1 SEHNR, CDR2 FQNEAQ (reference sequence). CDR3 length: 15 amino acids. The ends were cut back, 5 bases at V and 2 bases at J, with 13 bases in the middle. In DNA form, the CDR3 reads TGTGCCAGCAGCCCTATTGCTAGTGCCTACAATGAGCAGTTCTTC. This codes for CASSPIASAYNEQFF. The variable domain in full, completed from reference TRBV7-9 and TRBJ2-1, reads DTGVSQNPRHKITKRGQNVTFRCDPISEHNRLYWYRQTLGQGPEFLTYFQNEAQLEKSRLLSDRFSAERPKGSFSTLEIQRTEQGDSAMYLCASSPIASAYNEQFFGPGTRLTVL.

The chain links TRBV29-1 to TRBJ2-7; 12 bases are a match to TRBD1. The germline V gene has CDR1 SQVTM and CDR2 ANQGSEA. J lost 7 bases, V lost 6 bases, and 7 bases had no gene match. The CDR3 has 13 residues. DNA of the CDR3: TGCAGCGTCGCCGGGACAGGGGGCTTGGAGCAGTACTTC. It codes for CSVAGTGGLEQYF.